The entry below describes one T cell receptor (beta chain). Original analysis: Nucleated cell counts were estimated from reference gene primer amplification. Clones were sequenced by immunoSEQ multiplex PCR, and TCRdb holds only the in-frame ones, with some missing. V, J and clone size are those of that table, while D and trimming were read from the DNA. Of some 250,000 clones in the sample, 86% were seen once. The data derive from a study of blood T cell repertoires in COVID-19. On the study more broadly: Samples came from the United States, Italy and Spain, spanning acute and convalescent COVID-19.

In germline, CDR1 is MNHEY, CDR2 SVGAGI. Trimming stripped 6 bases from V and 3 bases from J, with 17 bases between. The CDR3 has 15 amino acids. The origin of this receptor is a woman aged 30 to 39 who had recovered from COVID-19. Material for sequencing was peripheral blood. The rearrangement uses TRBV6-5 and TRBJ1-1, with D perhaps matching TRBD1 (5 bases). DNA of the CDR3: TGTGCCAGCAGCCATGGGGGGGGACCGTACACTGAAGCTTTCTTT. Encoded protein: CASSHGGGPYTEAFF.